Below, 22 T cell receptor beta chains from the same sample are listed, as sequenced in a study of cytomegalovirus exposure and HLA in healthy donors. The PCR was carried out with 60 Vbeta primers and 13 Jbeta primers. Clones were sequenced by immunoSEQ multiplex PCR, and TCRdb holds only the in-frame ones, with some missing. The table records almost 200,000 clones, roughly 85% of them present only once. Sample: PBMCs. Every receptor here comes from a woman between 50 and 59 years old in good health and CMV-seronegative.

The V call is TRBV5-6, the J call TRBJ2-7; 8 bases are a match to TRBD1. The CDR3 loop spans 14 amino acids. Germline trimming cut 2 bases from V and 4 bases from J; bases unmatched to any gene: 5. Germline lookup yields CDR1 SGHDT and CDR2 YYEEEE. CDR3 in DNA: TGTGCCAGCAGCTTCCGAGGACAGGGTTACGAGCAGTACTTC. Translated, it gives CASSFRGQGYEQYF.

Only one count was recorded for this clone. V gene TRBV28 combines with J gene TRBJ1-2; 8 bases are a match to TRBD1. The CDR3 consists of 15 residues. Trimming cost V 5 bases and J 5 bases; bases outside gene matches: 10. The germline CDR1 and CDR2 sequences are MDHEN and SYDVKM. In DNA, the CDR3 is TGTGCCAGCAGTACCAATCAGGGGGCCATTTATGGCTACACCTTC. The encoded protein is CASSTNQGAIYGYTF.

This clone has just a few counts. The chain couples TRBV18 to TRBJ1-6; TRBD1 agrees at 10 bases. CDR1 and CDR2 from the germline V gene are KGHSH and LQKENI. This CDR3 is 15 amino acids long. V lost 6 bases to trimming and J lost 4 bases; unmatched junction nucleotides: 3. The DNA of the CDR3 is TGTGCCAGCTCTCCGGGACAGGGGTATAATTCACCCCTCCACTTT. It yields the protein CASSPGQGYNSPLHF.

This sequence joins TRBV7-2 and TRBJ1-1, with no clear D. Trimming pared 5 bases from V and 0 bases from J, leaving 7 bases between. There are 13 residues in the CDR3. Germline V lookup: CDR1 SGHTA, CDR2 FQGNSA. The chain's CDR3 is CASSDTLNTEAFF. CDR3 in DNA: TGTGCCAGCAGCGACACTCTGAACACTGAAGCTTTCTTT.

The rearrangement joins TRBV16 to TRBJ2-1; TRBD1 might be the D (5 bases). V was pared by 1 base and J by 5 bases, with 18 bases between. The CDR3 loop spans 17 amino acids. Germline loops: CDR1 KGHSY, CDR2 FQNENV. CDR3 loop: CASSQWGQGIGNNEQFF. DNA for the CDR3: TGTGCCAGCAGCCAATGGGGCCAGGGAATTGGGAACAATGAGCAGTTCTTC.

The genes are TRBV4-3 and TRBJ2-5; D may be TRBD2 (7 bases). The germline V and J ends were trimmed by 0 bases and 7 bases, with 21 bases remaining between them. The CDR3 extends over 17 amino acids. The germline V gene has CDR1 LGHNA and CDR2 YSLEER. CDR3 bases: TGCGCCAGCAGCCAAGATAGTCGAGGGGGGCCGGGGGGGACCCAGTACTTC. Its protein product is CASSQDSRGGPGGTQYF.

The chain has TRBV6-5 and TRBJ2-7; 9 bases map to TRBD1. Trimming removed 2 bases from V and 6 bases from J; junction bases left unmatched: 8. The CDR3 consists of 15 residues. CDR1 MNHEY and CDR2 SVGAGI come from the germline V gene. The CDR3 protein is CASSYAFGTGIEQYF. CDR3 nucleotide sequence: TGTGCCAGCAGTTACGCCTTTGGGACAGGGATCGAGCAGTACTTC.

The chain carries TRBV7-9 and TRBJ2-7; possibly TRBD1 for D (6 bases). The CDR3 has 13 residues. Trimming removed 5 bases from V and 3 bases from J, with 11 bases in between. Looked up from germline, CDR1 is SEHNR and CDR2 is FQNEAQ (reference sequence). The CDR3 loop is CASSRTGSYEQYF. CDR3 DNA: TGTGCCAGCAGCCGTACAGGGAGCTACGAGCAGTACTTC. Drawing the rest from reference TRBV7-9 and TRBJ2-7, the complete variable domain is DTGVSQNPRHKITKRGQNVTFRCDPISEHNRLYWYRQTLGQGPEFLTYFQNEAQLEKSRLLSDRFSAERPKGSFSTLEIQRTEQGDSAMYLCASSRTGSYEQYFGPGTRLTVT.

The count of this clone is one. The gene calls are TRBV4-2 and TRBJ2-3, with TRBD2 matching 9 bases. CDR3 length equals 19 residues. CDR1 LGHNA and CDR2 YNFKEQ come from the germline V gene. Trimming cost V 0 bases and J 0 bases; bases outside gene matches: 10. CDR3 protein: CASSQERALAGGSTDTQYF. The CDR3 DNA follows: TGTGCCAGCAGCCAAGAAAGGGCCCTGGCGGGAGGGAGCACAGATACGCAGTATTTT.

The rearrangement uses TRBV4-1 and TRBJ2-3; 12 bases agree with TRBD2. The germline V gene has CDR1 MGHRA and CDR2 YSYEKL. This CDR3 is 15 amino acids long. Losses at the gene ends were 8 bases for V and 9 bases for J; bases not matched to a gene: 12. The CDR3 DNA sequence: TGCGCCAGCGCCTGGACTAGCGGGGTGGGGGGGACGCAGTATTTT. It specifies CASAWTSGVGGTQYF.

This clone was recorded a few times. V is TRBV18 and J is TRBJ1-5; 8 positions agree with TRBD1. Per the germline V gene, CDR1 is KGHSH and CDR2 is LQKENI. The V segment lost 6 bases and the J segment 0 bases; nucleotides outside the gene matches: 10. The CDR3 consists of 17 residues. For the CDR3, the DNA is TGTGCCAGCTCGTACCGACAGGGGTCACTTAGCAATCAGCCCCAGCATTTT. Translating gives CASSYRQGSLSNQPQHF.

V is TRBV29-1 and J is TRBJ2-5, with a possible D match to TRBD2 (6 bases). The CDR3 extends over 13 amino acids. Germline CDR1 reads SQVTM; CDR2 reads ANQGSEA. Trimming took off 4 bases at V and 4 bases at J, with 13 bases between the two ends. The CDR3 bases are TGCAGCGTTGTAGGGGAGGCAGGAGAGACCCAGTACTTC. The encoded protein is CSVVGEAGETQYF. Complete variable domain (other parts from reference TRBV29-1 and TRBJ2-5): SAVISQKPSRDICQRGTSLTIQCQVDSQVTMMFWYRQQPGQSLTLIATANQGSEATYESGFVIDKFPISRPNLTFSTLTVSNMSPEDSSIYLCSVVGEAGETQYFGPGTRLLVL.

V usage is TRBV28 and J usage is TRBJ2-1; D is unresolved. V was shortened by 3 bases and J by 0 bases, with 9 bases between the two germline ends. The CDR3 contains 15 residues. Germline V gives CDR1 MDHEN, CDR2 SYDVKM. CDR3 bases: TGTGCCAGCAGTTTTCCCGGAGCCTCCTACAATGAGCAGTTCTTC. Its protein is CASSFPGASYNEQFF. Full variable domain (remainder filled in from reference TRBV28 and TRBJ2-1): DVKVTQSSRYLVKRTGEKVFLECVQDMDHENMFWYRQDPGLGLRLIYFSYDVKMKEKGDIPEGYSVSREKKERFSLILESASTNQTSMYLCASSFPGASYNEQFFGPGTRLTVL.

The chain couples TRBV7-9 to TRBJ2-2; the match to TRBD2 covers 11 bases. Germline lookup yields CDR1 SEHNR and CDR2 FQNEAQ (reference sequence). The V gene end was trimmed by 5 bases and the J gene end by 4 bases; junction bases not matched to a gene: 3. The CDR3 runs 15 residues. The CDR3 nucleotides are TGTGCCAGCAGCCGGGGGACTAGCGGCACCGGGGAGCTGTTTTTT. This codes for CASSRGTSGTGELFF.

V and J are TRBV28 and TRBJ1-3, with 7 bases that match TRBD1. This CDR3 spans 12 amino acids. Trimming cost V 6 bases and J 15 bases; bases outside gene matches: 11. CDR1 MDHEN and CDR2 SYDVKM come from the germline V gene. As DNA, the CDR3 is TGTGCCAGCAGCCCCGACCCAGGGGGTTCATATTTT. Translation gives CASSPDPGGSYF.

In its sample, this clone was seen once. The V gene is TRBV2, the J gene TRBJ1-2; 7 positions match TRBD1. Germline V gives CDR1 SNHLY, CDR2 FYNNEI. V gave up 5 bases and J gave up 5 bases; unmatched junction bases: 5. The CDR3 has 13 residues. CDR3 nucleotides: TGTGCCAGCAGTCTGGGACAGTTTTATGGCTACACCTTC. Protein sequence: CASSLGQFYGYTF. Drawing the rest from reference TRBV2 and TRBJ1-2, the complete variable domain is EPEVTQTPSHQVTQMGQEVILRCVPISNHLYFYWYRQILGQKVEFLVSFYNNEISEKSEIFDDQFSVERPDGSNFTLKIRSTKLEDSAMYFCASSLGQFYGYTFGSGTRLTVV.

The CDR3 DNA reads as TGCAGCGCCCTGGGACAGGGGGTTTACGAGCAGTACTTC. Translated, it gives CSALGQGVYEQYF. The V gene is TRBV29-1, the J gene TRBJ2-7, with TRBD1 matching over 11 bases. The germline CDR1 and CDR2 sequences are SQVTM and ANQGSEA. V was pared by 7 bases and J by 4 bases, with 6 bases of the junction left unmatched. CDR3 length equals 13 residues.

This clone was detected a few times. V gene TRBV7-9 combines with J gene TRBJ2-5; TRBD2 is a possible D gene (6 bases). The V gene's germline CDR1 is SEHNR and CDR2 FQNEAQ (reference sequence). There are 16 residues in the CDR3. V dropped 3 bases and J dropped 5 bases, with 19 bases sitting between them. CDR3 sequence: CASSFLGSGVVETQYF. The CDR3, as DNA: TGTGCCAGCAGCTTTCTGGGTTCGGGGGTTGTGGAGACCCAGTACTTC.

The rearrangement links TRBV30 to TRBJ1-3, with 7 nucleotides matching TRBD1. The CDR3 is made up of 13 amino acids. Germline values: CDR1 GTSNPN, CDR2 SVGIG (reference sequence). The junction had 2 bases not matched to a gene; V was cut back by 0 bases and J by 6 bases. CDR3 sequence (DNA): TGTGCCTGGAGTGTACAGGGGATAAACACCATATATTTT. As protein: CAWSVQGINTIYF.

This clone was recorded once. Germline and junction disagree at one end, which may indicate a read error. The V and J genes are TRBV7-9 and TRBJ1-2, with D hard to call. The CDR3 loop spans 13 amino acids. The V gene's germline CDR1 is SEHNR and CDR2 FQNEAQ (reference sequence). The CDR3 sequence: CSSSEIPNIGYTF. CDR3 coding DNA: TGTTCCAGCAGCGAAATACCCAACATAGGCTACACCTTC.

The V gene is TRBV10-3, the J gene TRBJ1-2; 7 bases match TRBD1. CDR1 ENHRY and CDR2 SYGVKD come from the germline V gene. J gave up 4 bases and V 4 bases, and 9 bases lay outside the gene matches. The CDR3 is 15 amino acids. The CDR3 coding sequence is TGTGCCATCAGTGGAGCGACAGGGAGGAGCTATGGCTACACCTTC. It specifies CAISGATGRSYGYTF.

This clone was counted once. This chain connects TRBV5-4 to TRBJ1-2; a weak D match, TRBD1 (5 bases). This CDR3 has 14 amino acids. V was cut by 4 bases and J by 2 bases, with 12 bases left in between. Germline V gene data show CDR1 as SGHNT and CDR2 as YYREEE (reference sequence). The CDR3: CASSVDSPNYGYTF. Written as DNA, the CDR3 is TGTGCCAGCAGCGTCGACAGTCCGAACTATGGCTACACCTTC.